The clone carrying this T cell receptor (beta chain) turned up a few times. This record comes from a study of spatial heterogeneity in lung cancer. About the research overall: The study sequenced follow-up PBMC samples when they were available, at a median of about two years after resection.

The germline V gene has CDR1 SQVTM and CDR2 ANQGSEA. The CDR3 contains 14 residues. The V gene end was trimmed by 6 bases and the J gene end by 0 bases; junction bases not matched to a gene: 6. Time point noted: blood at routine non-recurrence follow-up after resection. No cell sorting; template was whole RNA from tumor, lung tissue or PBMC. MiXCR, run by TCRdb on the 5' RACE reads, gives a single entry per CDR3 protein. The table shows under 150,000 distinct CDR3 sequences, with 12% occurring only once. The genes are TRBV29-1 and TRBJ2-7; 9 bases map to TRBD1. The sequencing used PBMCs, collected at follow-up. The source of this sequence is a male donor with early-stage non-small cell lung cancer. CDR3: CSVRETGGSYEQYF. In DNA form, the CDR3 reads TGCAGCGTCCGGGAGACAGGGGGCTCCTACGAGCAGTACTTC.